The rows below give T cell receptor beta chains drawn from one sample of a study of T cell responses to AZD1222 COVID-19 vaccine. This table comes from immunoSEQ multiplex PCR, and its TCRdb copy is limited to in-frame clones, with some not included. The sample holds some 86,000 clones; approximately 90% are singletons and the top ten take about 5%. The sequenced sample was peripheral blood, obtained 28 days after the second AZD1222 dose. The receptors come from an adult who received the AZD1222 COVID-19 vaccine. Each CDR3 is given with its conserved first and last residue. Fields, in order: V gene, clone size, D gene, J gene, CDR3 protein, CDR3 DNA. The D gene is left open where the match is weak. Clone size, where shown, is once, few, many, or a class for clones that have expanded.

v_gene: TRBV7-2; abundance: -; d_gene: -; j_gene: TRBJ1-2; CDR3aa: CASSPTPGGGYTF; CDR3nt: TGTGCCAGCAGCCCAACGCCAGGCGGTGGCTACACCTTC
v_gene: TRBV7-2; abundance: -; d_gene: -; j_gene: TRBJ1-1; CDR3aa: CAARGRRGAEAFF; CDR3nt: TGTGCCGCGAGGGGCAGGCGTGGTGCTGAAGCTTTCTTT
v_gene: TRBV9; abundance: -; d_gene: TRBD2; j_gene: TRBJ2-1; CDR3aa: CASSVNPGLGSEQFF; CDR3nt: TGTGCCAGCAGCGTAAACCCGGGACTAGGAAGTGAGCAGTTCTTC
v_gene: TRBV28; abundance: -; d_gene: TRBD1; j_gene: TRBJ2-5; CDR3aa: CASSWGTGGETQYF; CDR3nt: TGTGCCAGCAGTTGGGGGACAGGGGGAGAGACCCAGTACTTC
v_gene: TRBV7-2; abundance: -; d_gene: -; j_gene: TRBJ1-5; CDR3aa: CASSLDLGQPQHF; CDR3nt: TGTGCCAGCAGCTTAGACCTCGGACAGCCCCAGCATTTT
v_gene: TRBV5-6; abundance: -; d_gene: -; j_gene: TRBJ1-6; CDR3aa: CASSSTYNSPLHF; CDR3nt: TGTGCCAGCAGCTCCACGTATAATTCACCCCTCCACTTT
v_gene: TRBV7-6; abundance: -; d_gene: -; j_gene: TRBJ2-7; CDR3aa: CASSLAGQGREQYF; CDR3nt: TGTGCCAGCAGCTTAGCGGGTCAGGGGCGAGAGCAGTACTTC
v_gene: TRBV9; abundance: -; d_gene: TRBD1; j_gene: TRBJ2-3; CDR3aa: CASSATRTGLDTQYF; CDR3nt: TGTGCCAGCAGCGCGACCCGGACAGGGTTAGATACGCAGTATTTT
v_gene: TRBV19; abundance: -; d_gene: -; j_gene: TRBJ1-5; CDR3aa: CASGAQGSNQPQHF; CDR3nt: TGTGCCAGTGGGGCGCAGGGTAGCAATCAGCCCCAGCATTTT
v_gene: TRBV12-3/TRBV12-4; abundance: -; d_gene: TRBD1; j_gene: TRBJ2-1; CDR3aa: CATSTGYNEQFF; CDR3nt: TGTGCCACCTCGACAGGGTATAATGAGCAGTTCTTC
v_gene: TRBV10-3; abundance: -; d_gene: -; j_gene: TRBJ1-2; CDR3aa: CAISLPDRGSLGYTF; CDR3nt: TGTGCCATCAGTCTACCAGACAGAGGTAGTTTAGGCTACACCTTC
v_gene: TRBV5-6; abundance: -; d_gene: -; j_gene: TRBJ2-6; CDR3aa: CASNLVGAGANVLTF; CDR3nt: TGTGCCAGCAACCTTGTCGGGGCTGGGGCCAACGTCCTGACTTTC
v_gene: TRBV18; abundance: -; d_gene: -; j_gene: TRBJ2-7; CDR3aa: CASSGTWGVGTSYEQYF; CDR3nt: TGTGCCAGCTCAGGAACATGGGGGGTAGGCACCTCCTACGAGCAGTACTTC
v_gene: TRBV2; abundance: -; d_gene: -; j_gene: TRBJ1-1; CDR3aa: CASIEQARGGPNTEAFF; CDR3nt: TGTGCCAGCATCGAGCAGGCGAGGGGAGGACCTAACACTGAAGCTTTCTTT
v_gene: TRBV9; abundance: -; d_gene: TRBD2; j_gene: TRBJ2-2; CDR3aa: CASSRSGDNTGELFF; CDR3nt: TGTGCCAGCAGCCGCAGCGGGGACAACACCGGGGAGCTGTTTTTT
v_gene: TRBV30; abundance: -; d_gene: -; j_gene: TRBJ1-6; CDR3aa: CAWTPGARNSPLHF; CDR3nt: TGTGCCTGGACTCCGGGTGCGCGTAATTCACCCCTCCACTTT
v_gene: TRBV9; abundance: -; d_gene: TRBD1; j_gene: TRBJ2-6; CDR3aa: CASSPGQGWSGANVLTF; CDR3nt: TGTGCCAGCAGCCCGGGACAGGGTTGGTCTGGGGCCAACGTCCTGACTTTC
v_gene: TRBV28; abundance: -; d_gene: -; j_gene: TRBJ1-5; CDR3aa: CASSYGVYSNQPQHF; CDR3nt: TGTGCCAGCAGTTACGGGGTCTATAGCAATCAGCCCCAGCATTTT
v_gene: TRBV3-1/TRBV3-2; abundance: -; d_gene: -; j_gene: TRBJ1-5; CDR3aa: CASSQDSRGGQPQHF; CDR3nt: TGTGCCAGCAGCCAAGATAGTAGGGGCGGGCAGCCCCAGCATTTT
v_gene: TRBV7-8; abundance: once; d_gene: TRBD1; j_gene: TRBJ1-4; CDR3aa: CASSLYRGNEKLFF; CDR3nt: TGTGCCAGCAGCTTATACAGGGGAAATGAAAAACTGTTTTTT